Below are 29 T cell receptor beta chains sequenced from a single sample in a study of CXCR3-negative and CXCR3-positive naive CD8 T cells (dated by TCRdb to about 2019). Findings and caveats that apply to the study as a whole: Compared with CXCR3-negative naive cells, CXCR3-positive naive cells had TRB CDR3s with higher hydrophobicity (lower Kidera factor 4), lower energy, and higher strength and volume indices.

These TCRs' antigens remain unknown. The run used a NextSeq 550. The Human TCR Profiling Kit (MiLaboratory) was used to make UMI-labeled 5' RACE TRB cDNA libraries. TCRdb reprocessed the reads, reporting each CDR3 protein sequence once and no DNA. The sample table holds approximately 98,000 distinct CDR3 sequences. The ten largest clonotypes hold roughly 1.1% of the sample. Sequencing was done on a sample of naive CXCR3+ CD8+ T cells from blood. What this sample's cell subset or site label stands for: CD45RO-CCR7+CD27+CD95- naive CD8+ T cells expressing CXCR3 (TNR3+). The receptors originated from a human donor in good health. Some clones in this sample may be carry-over from other donors' samples.

The V call is TRBV5-1, the J call TRBJ2-7; the TCRdb D gene call, TRBD1, has no DNA to confirm it. CDR1 SGHRS and CDR2 YFSETQ come from the germline V gene. The CDR3 extends over 15 amino acids. CDR3 sequence: CASSLGWGSAYEQYF.

Here the CDR3 reads CASSPFSGGETQYF. The V call is TRBV7-7, the J call TRBJ2-5; TCRdb's D call, TRBD2, is unchecked because there is no DNA. The germline gives CDR1 SSHAT, CDR2 FNYEAQ (reference sequence). This CDR3 comprises 14 residues.

The rearrangement joins TRBV2 to TRBJ1-1. CDR3 length equals 14 residues. Germline values: CDR1 SNHLY, CDR2 FYNNEI. Here the CDR3 reads CASSDIMPNTEAFF.

The J gene is TRBJ2-1, the V gene TRBV12-3 or TRBV12-4; lacking DNA, the TRBD1 call made by TCRdb goes unchecked. The CDR3 covers 12 residues. CDR3 sequence: CASLTLGFEQFF.

J is TRBJ2-7 and V is TRBV6-5. Germline-derived CDR1 and CDR2 are MNHEY and SVGAGI. This CDR3 is built from 15 residues. CDR3 region: CASSYSTAYSYEQYF.

The chain combines TRBV4-2 with TRBJ2-7; TCRdb calls TRBD2, which cannot be checked without DNA. The germline V gene has CDR1 LGHNA and CDR2 YNFKEQ. This CDR3 comprises 13 residues. The CDR3 reads CASSQGLGYEQYF.

The chain employs TRBV7-2 and TRBJ2-1; TCRdb lists TRBD2, though no DNA is available to test this call. Germline CDR1 is SGHTA and CDR2 is FQGNSA. The CDR3 consists of 15 residues. The CDR3 region is CASSWTSGGAGEQFF. Drawing the rest from reference TRBV7-2 and TRBJ2-1, the complete variable domain is GAGVSQSPSNKVTEKGKDVELRCDPISGHTALYWYRQSLGQGLEFLIYFQGNSAPDKSGLPSDRFSAERTGGSVSTLTIQRTQQEDSAVYLCASSWTSGGAGEQFFGPGTRLTVL.

The V and J genes are TRBV4-1 and TRBJ2-7; the D call of TRBD1 rests on TCRdb alone, since no DNA is present to check it. From germline, CDR1 is MGHRA and CDR2 YSYEKL. The CDR3 is made up of 15 amino acids. The CDR3 loop is CASSLRDRGTYEQYF.

The chain carries TRBV5-5 and TRBJ2-1; with no DNA, the TCRdb D assignment of TRBD1 cannot be verified. Germline V lookup: CDR1 SGHKS, CDR2 YYEKEE (reference sequence). The CDR3 consists of 14 residues. The CDR3 region is CASSWGQGADEQFF.

This chain connects TRBV29-1 to TRBJ2-7. Looked up from germline, CDR1 is SQVTM and CDR2 is ANQGSEA. The CDR3 consists of 12 residues. CDR3 amino acids: CSVVKGSYEQYF.

This chain connects TRBV10-3 to TRBJ2-3. The CDR3 is made up of 16 amino acids. CDR1 is ENHRY, CDR2 SYGVKD, per germline. CDR3 protein: CAISESTSSLGDTQYF.

The chain couples TRBV7-9 to TRBJ2-7. This CDR3 contains 13 residues. Germline V gene data show CDR1 as SEHNR and CDR2 as FQNEAQ (reference sequence). CDR3 loop: CASSGISRYEQYF.

The chain couples TRBV20-1 to TRBJ2-1; TCRdb calls TRBD2, which cannot be checked without DNA. Germline values: CDR1 DFQATT, CDR2 SNEGSKA (reference sequence). This CDR3 is 18 amino acids long. The CDR3 loop is CSARIAGGAGARPDEQFF.

The chain recombines TRBV9 with TRBJ2-3. Per the germline V gene, CDR1 is SGDLS and CDR2 is YYNGEE. This CDR3 is built from 11 residues. CDR3 amino acids: CASGYTDTQYF. The entire variable domain, with the rest obtained from reference TRBV9 and TRBJ2-3, is as follows: DSGVTQTPKHLITATGQRVTLRCSPRSGDLSVYWYQQSLDQGLQFLIQYYNGEERAKGNILERFSAQQFPDLHSELNLSSLELGDSALYFCASGYTDTQYFGPGTRLTVL.

The chain combines TRBV10-3 with TRBJ2-5; TCRdb outputs TRBD2, but without DNA this stays unchecked. CDR1 is ENHRY, CDR2 SYGVKD, per germline. The CDR3 consists of 18 residues. The CDR3: CAISDPSVRGLAVETQYF.

V gene TRBV7-9 combines with J gene TRBJ2-7; lacking DNA, the TRBD1 call made by TCRdb goes unchecked. The CDR3 contains 15 residues. Germline CDR1 and CDR2: SEHNR and FQNEAQ (reference sequence). The CDR3 spells CASSPSGGRSYEQYF.

The chain carries TRBV6-5 and TRBJ2-1; TCRdb designates TRBD2, a call that cannot be tested without DNA. Germline lookup yields CDR1 MNHEY and CDR2 SVGAGI. The CDR3 runs 17 residues. CDR3 residues: CASIPGGLAGGHNEQFF.

This CDR3 is CASSYSSPVAGGHEQFF. V gene TRBV6-5 combines with J gene TRBJ2-1; TCRdb indicates TRBD2, and absent DNA this call remains unverified. The CDR3 covers 17 residues. The germline CDR1 and CDR2 sequences are MNHEY and SVGAGI.

This chain uses TRBV29-1 with TRBJ2-1; TCRdb proposes TRBD2, but this gene call is untestable without DNA. In germline, CDR1 is SQVTM, CDR2 ANQGSEA. The CDR3 runs 16 residues. The CDR3 spells CSVVVLDYGPHNEQFF.

The CDR3 is CASSPPQRSYEQYF. The chain links TRBV18 to TRBJ2-7. CDR1 and CDR2 (germline): KGHSH, LQKENI. The CDR3 runs to 14 residues.

The chain has TRBV29-1 and TRBJ2-1; TCRdb picks TRBD2, but there is no DNA to check that call. Per the germline V gene, CDR1 is SQVTM and CDR2 is ANQGSEA. CDR3 size: 13 residues. This CDR3 is CSERWGGGDEQFF.

J is TRBJ2-2 and V is TRBV6-2 or TRBV6-3; TCRdb selects TRBD2, and the lack of DNA leaves this call unchecked. Germline V CDR1 and CDR2: MNHEY, SVGEGT. The CDR3 length is 18 residues. CDR3: CASSPPASGGTNTGELFF.

The CDR3: CASSQEQHNTEAFF. The gene calls are TRBV4-2 and TRBJ1-1. Germline CDR1 reads LGHNA; CDR2 reads YNFKEQ. CDR3 length: 14 residues.

The chain carries TRBV28 and TRBJ2-3; TCRdb proposes TRBD1, but this gene call is untestable without DNA. The CDR3 is 14 amino acids. Germline loops: CDR1 MDHEN, CDR2 SYDVKM. CDR3 residues: CASSSGPRTDTQYF.

The chain has TRBV5-1 and TRBJ2-7; TCRdb outputs TRBD2, but without DNA this stays unchecked. The CDR3 sequence is 16 residues long. CDR1 is SGHRS and CDR2 is YFSETQ in the germline V gene. The CDR3 sequence is CASSLRRGLDRLEQYF.

V gene TRBV5-6 combines with J gene TRBJ2-7. Germline CDR1 is SGHDT and CDR2 is YYEEEE. The CDR3 extends over 14 amino acids. CDR3 region: CASSLGSASYEQYF.

The chain recombines TRBV10-3 with TRBJ2-2. CDR1 is ENHRY and CDR2 is SYGVKD in the germline V gene. This CDR3 is 11 amino acids long. CDR3: CAISVFGELFF.

The chain uses TRBV5-1 and TRBJ2-7; TCRdb lists TRBD1, though no DNA is available to test this call. This CDR3 comprises 13 residues. Germline-derived CDR1 and CDR2 are SGHRS and YFSETQ. CDR3 amino acids: CASSLLGAYEQYF. Combining the CDR3 with reference TRBV5-1 and TRBJ2-7 gives the whole variable domain KAGVTQTPRYLIKTRGQQVTLSCSPISGHRSVSWYQQTPGQGLQFLFEYFSETQRNKGNFPGRFSGRQFSNSRSEMNVSTLELGDSALYLCASSLLGAYEQYFGPGTRLTVT.

J is TRBJ2-5 and V is TRBV7-8; TCRdb reports TRBD2, a call that lacks DNA to check it against. This CDR3 spans 16 amino acids. The germline V gene has CDR1 SGHVS and CDR2 FQNEAQ. The CDR3 reads CASSWARDTRGETQYF.